The 32 T cell receptor beta chains below all came from one sample that was sequenced in a study of beta chain features in type 1 diabetes. Investigators reverse transcribed all isolated RNA, so they sequenced expressed TCRB transcripts. Profiling relied on immunoSEQ multiplex PCR, and the TCRdb table lists in-frame clones only, not all of them. The sample contains fewer than 650,000 clones, roughly a sixth of which appear only once. The sample comprised naive CD4+ T cells from blood. The receptors were sampled from a man aged 18 to 29 in good health.

The V gene is TRBV6-6, the J gene TRBJ1-2; TRBD1 is a possible D gene (5 bases). The germline gives CDR1 MNHNY, CDR2 SVGAGI (reference sequence). CDR3 length: 13 residues. V lost 4 bases, J lost 2 bases, and 8 bases lay in between. Here the CDR3 reads CASSLTANYGYTF. The CDR3 nucleotides are TGTGCCAGCAGTTTGACAGCGAACTATGGCTACACCTTC.

The chain couples TRBV18 to TRBJ2-5, with 8 bases identical to TRBD2. Looked up from germline, CDR1 is KGHSH and CDR2 is LQKENI. J gave up 2 bases and V 2 bases, and 10 bases lay outside the gene matches. This CDR3 region has 17 residues. The CDR3 region is CASSPYLTSAEQETQYF. CDR3 sequence (DNA): TGTGCCAGCTCACCATACTTGACTAGCGCCGAACAAGAGACCCAGTACTTC.

The count of this clone is one. This rearrangement joins TRBV10-3 to TRBJ2-4; tentatively, D is TRBD2 (5 bases). CDR3 length: 17 residues. Germline CDR1 is ENHRY and CDR2 is SYGVKD. The ends were cut back, 0 bases at V and 7 bases at J, with 19 bases in the middle. CDR3 nucleotides: TGTGCCATCAGTGAGTCCCATGGTAAGACGGGATTTAACATTCAGTACTTC. Protein: CAISESHGKTGFNIQYF.

This clone was observed once. The chain couples TRBV9 to TRBJ2-6; 7 positions match TRBD2. V dropped 0 bases and J dropped 1; count of bases not matched to a gene: 7. Germline CDR1 reads SGDLS; CDR2 reads YYNGEE. The CDR3 has 18 amino acids. CDR3 in amino acids: CASSVVGTTASGANVLTF. The CDR3 DNA reads TGTGCCAGCAGCGTAGTGGGGACTACCGCATCTGGGGCCAACGTCCTGACTTTC.

V usage is TRBV30 and J usage is TRBJ1-1; D is uncertain. CDR1 and CDR2 (germline): GTSNPN, SVGIG (reference sequence). This CDR3 comprises 13 residues. Deletions cut 1 base from V and 5 bases from J, with 11 bases between. CDR3 sequence (DNA): TGTGCCTGGAGTGAGGGTTTTGTGACTGAAGCTTTCTTT. Translating it yields CAWSEGFVTEAFF.

The J gene is TRBJ2-7, the V gene TRBV5-1; TRBD2 is a possible D gene (6 bases). The germline V gene has CDR1 SGHRS and CDR2 YFSETQ. This CDR3 region has 14 residues. V lost 0 bases, J lost 6 bases, and 13 bases lay in between. The CDR3 sequence is CASSLADGGSEQYF. CDR3 nucleotide sequence: TGCGCCAGCAGCTTGGCCGATGGGGGGAGCGAGCAGTACTTC.

This clone was seen a handful of times. This sequence joins TRBV30 and TRBJ1-2; TRBD1 might be the D (6 bases). Trimming took 3 bases from V and 1 from J, leaving 12 bases between them. This CDR3 region has 14 residues. Germline loops: CDR1 GTSNPN, CDR2 SVGIG (reference sequence). This CDR3 reads CAWSSGQINYGYTF. In nucleotides, the CDR3 is TGTGCCTGGAGCTCTGGACAGATTAACTATGGCTACACCTTC. The variable domain in full, completed from reference TRBV30 and TRBJ1-2, reads SQTIHQWPATLVQPVGSPLSLECTVEGTSNPNLYWYRQAAGRGLQLLFYSVGIGQISSEVPQNLSASRPQDRQFILSSKKLLLSDSGFYLCAWSSGQINYGYTFGSGTRLTVV.

The genes are TRBV12-5 and TRBJ2-1; D gene ambiguous. This CDR3 is built from 12 residues. Per germline, CDR1 LGHNT and CDR2 FRNRAP. Deletions cut 1 base from V and 7 bases from J, with 5 bases between. The CDR3 DNA follows: TGTGCTAGTGGTTTGGGTTGGAATGAGCAGTTCTTC. As protein: CASGLGWNEQFF.

A note on this clone: Mismatch with germline at one junction end may stem from a read error. This chain joins TRBV6-6 and TRBJ2-1; 7 bases line up with TRBD1. Looked up from germline, CDR1 is MNHNY and CDR2 is SVGAGI (reference sequence). The CDR3 consists of 14 residues. CDR3 residues: CASSRDRVYTEQFF. DNA of the CDR3: TGTGCCAGCAGCCGCGACAGGGTGTACACTGAGCAGTTCTTC.

V usage is TRBV29-1 and J usage is TRBJ1-2; TRBD1 is a possible D gene (5 bases). V was shortened by 5 bases and J by 0 bases, with 10 bases between the two germline ends. Germline V gene data show CDR1 as SQVTM and CDR2 as ANQGSEA. The CDR3 is made up of 13 amino acids. CDR3 sequence reads: CSVTRDTNYGYTF. CDR3 DNA: TGCAGCGTTACCAGGGATACTAACTATGGCTACACCTTC.

The chain combines TRBV5-4 with TRBJ1-2, with 9 bases lining up with TRBD1. Germline V gives CDR1 SGHNT, CDR2 YYREEE (reference sequence). There are 16 residues in the CDR3. J lost 2 bases, V lost 4 bases, and 9 bases had no gene match. CDR3 nucleotides: TGTGCCAGCAGCCGCCTCGGGACAGGGACCAACTATGGCTACACCTTC. Protein product: CASSRLGTGTNYGYTF.

V is TRBV10-3 and J is TRBJ1-2; D is undetermined. V shed 2 bases and J shed 6 bases, with 7 bases lying between them. This CDR3 region has 12 residues. Germline V gene sequence: CDR1 ENHRY, CDR2 SYGVKD. This CDR3 is CAISEVENGYTF. CDR3 nucleotide sequence: TGTGCCATCAGTGAGGTAGAGAATGGCTACACCTTC.

This clone was observed a few times. The chain joins TRBV7-8 to TRBJ1-1; no firm D call. The CDR3 is 13 residues long. Trimming pared 5 bases from V and 5 bases from J, leaving 12 bases between. The germline V gene encodes CDR1 SGHVS and CDR2 FQNEAQ. As DNA, the CDR3 is TGTGCCAGCAGCCCCGGGAGGAGTACTGAAGCTTTCTTT. It specifies CASSPGRSTEAFF.

The rearrangement links TRBV19 to TRBJ1-2, with TRBD1 matching 7 bases. The ends lost 3 bases at V and 5 bases at J; junction bases unmatched: 3. The CDR3 spans 13 residues. Germline-derived CDR1 and CDR2 are LNHDA and SQIVND (reference sequence). The CDR3 coding sequence is TGTGCCAGTAGTATTCAGGGGGTGTATGGCTACACCTTC. It codes for CASSIQGVYGYTF.

This chain links TRBV11-3 with TRBJ2-7; D is perhaps TRBD1 (6 bases). Trimming removed 0 bases at V and 7 bases at J, with 10 bases between. The CDR3 spans 13 residues. The germline CDR1 and CDR2 sequences are SGHNT and YENEEA. As DNA, the CDR3 is TGTGCCAGCAGCTTAGATCGAGGGACAGAGCAGTACTTC. It yields the protein CASSLDRGTEQYF.

On this clone itself: One junction end disagrees with the germline gene, perhaps due to a read error. The CDR3 nucleotides read TGCAGCGTAGAAGGTAGGGGGCGAGAGACCCAGTACTTC. Protein product: CSVEGRGRETQYF. This chain uses TRBV29-1 with TRBJ2-5; 7 bases are a match to TRBD1. This CDR3 has 13 amino acids. In germline, CDR1 is SQVTM, CDR2 ANQGSEA.

This clone was counted between two and nine times. The V call is TRBV7-6, the J call TRBJ2-7; weak D call: TRBD2 (5 bases). Trimming left V 5 bases short and J 4 bases short, with 9 bases between. CDR1 is SGHVS and CDR2 is FNYEAQ in the germline V gene. The CDR3 runs 12 residues. CDR3 loop: CASSPSGYEQYF. The CDR3 DNA reads as TGTGCCAGCAGCCCCTCGGGATACGAGCAGTACTTC.

The chain uses TRBV5-1 and TRBJ1-5; D not resolved. Germline V gene lookup returns CDR1 SGHRS and CDR2 YFSETQ. The CDR3 loop spans 13 amino acids. V lost 0 bases and J lost 5, with 6 bases in between. CDR3 sequence (DNA): TGCGCCAGCAGCTTGGGCCTTCATCAGCCCCAGCATTTT. Translating gives CASSLGLHQPQHF.

This clone has a handful of counts. J is TRBJ2-7 and V is TRBV7-9; tentative D call: TRBD1 (5 bases). V lost 3 bases, J lost 6 bases, and 18 bases lay in between. Germline V lookup: CDR1 SEHNR, CDR2 FQNEAQ (reference sequence). CDR3 size: 15 residues. The DNA of the CDR3 is TGTGCCAGCAGCTTCGCAGGGCAGATCCCGTCCGAGCAGTACTTC. Protein product: CASSFAGQIPSEQYF.

The chain recombines TRBV29-1 with TRBJ2-1; 13 nucleotides align to TRBD2. Unmatched junction bases numbered 11, after V lost 6 bases and J lost 9 bases. CDR3 length: 15 residues. CDR1 and CDR2 from the germline V gene are SQVTM and ANQGSEA. The CDR3 DNA reads TGCAGCGTCTCTCGGGGACTAGCGGGATCCACTGAGCAGTTCTTC. Its translation is CSVSRGLAGSTEQFF.

The chain employs TRBV7-9 and TRBJ2-6; 9 nucleotides agree with TRBD1. V lost 7 bases to trimming and J lost 2 bases; unmatched junction nucleotides: 9. This CDR3 has 17 residues. CDR1 SEHNR and CDR2 FQNEAQ come from the germline V gene (reference sequence). CDR3 in DNA: TGTGCCAGCACCCCCGTACAGGGGGCGGCTGGGGCCAACGTCCTGACTTTC. Its protein product is CASTPVQGAAGANVLTF.

The chain joins TRBV27 to TRBJ2-3; D call uncertain. Germline assignment: CDR1 MNHEY and CDR2 SMNVEV (reference sequence). This CDR3 is built from 12 residues. Trimming pared 3 bases from V and 6 bases from J, leaving 7 bases between. CDR3 residues: CASSLTGDTQYF. The CDR3 coding sequence is TGTGCCAGCAGTTTGACCGGGGATACGCAGTATTTT.

In this sample, this clone turned up a few times. J is TRBJ2-3 and V is TRBV5-1; 8 nucleotides line up with TRBD2. V dropped 2 bases and J dropped 5; count of bases not matched to a gene: 13. This CDR3 is built from 17 residues. Germline V gene lookup returns CDR1 SGHRS and CDR2 YFSETQ. DNA of the CDR3: TGCGCCAGCAGCTTTGTTCTAGCGGGCAGAGAAGGAGATACGCAGTATTTT. Translated: CASSFVLAGREGDTQYF.

This clone was observed a handful of times. This chain uses TRBV5-4 with TRBJ2-2, with no clear D. Trimming stripped 0 bases from V and 4 bases from J, with 10 bases between. The length of the CDR3 is 15 residues. Germline-derived CDR1 and CDR2 are SGHNT and YYREEE (reference sequence). The CDR3 DNA follows: TGTGCCAGCAGCTTGGCCCCCAGGCTCACCGGGGAGCTGTTTTTT. Its translation is CASSLAPRLTGELFF.

This clone came up a few times. The rearrangement links TRBV28 to TRBJ2-1; 10 bases map to TRBD2. V shed 6 bases, J shed 6 bases, and the junction held 11 bases outside the gene matches. There are 16 residues in the CDR3. CDR1 and CDR2 (germline): MDHEN, SYDVKM. CDR3 loop: CASSRPLAGVTNEQFF. The CDR3 DNA sequence: TGTGCCAGCAGCAGACCTCTAGCGGGAGTTACCAATGAGCAGTTCTTC.

The chain carries TRBV7-9 and TRBJ1-6; 10 nucleotides agree with TRBD1. Germline values: CDR1 SEHNR, CDR2 FQNEAQ (reference sequence). The V gene end was trimmed by 2 bases and the J gene end by 7 bases; junction bases not matched to a gene: 5. This CDR3 has 16 residues. The CDR3 DNA sequence: TGTGCCAGCAGCTTAATCCGGGGACAGGGGAATTCACCCCTCCACTTT. It yields the protein CASSLIRGQGNSPLHF. The variable domain in full, with the rest retrieved from reference TRBV7-9 and TRBJ1-6, is DTGVSQNPRHKITKRGQNVTFRCDPISEHNRLYWYRQTLGQGPEFLTYFQNEAQLEKSRLLSDRFSAERPKGSFSTLEIQRTEQGDSAMYLCASSLIRGQGNSPLHFGNGTRLTVT.

V gene TRBV19 combines with J gene TRBJ2-3, with 8 bases that match TRBD1. V was clipped by 4 bases and J by 1 base; unmatched bases: 4. This CDR3 is 15 amino acids long. Germline V lookup: CDR1 LNHDA, CDR2 SQIVND (reference sequence). The CDR3 here is CASSTQGAGTDTQYF. The CDR3 coding sequence is TGTGCCAGTAGTACCCAGGGGGCTGGCACAGATACGCAGTATTTT.

The V and J genes are TRBV6-5 and TRBJ2-7; 7 bases are a match to TRBD1. Trimming cost V 4 bases and J 2 bases; bases outside gene matches: 5. The CDR3 loop spans 14 amino acids. In germline, CDR1 is MNHEY, CDR2 SVGAGI. The CDR3 sequence is CASSSRQGPYEQYF. CDR3 DNA sequence: TGTGCCAGCAGTTCACGACAGGGTCCCTACGAGCAGTACTTC.

This clone has only a few counts. The V and J genes are TRBV27 and TRBJ2-5; D not certain. This CDR3 has 14 amino acids. The germline gives CDR1 MNHEY, CDR2 SMNVEV (reference sequence). Between the trimmed V and J ends, which lost 2 bases and 2 bases, there was a span of 9 bases. CDR3 amino acids: CASSLSAAQETQYF. In DNA, the CDR3 is TGTGCCAGCAGTTTAAGTGCGGCTCAAGAGACCCAGTACTTC.

This clone is a singleton in its sample. This chain connects TRBV9 to TRBJ2-1; 12 nucleotides line up with TRBD2. CDR3 length: 15 residues. Trimming at V came to 4 bases and at J to 7 bases, leaving 6 bases not matched to a gene. Germline V gene lookup returns CDR1 SGDLS and CDR2 YYNGEE. This chain's CDR3 is CASSRTSGIRNEQFF. CDR3 in DNA: TGTGCCAGCAGCCGGACTAGCGGGATTAGGAATGAGCAGTTCTTC.

V and J are TRBV4-1 and TRBJ2-1; TRBD2 matches 9 bases. With V trimmed by 5 bases and J by 7 bases, 15 bases remained unmatched. CDR1 and CDR2 from the germline V gene are MGHRA and YSYEKL. There are 17 residues in the CDR3. The CDR3: CASSREVISGSRNEQFF. CDR3 nucleotide sequence: TGCGCCAGCAGCAGGGAGGTTATTAGCGGGAGTAGGAATGAGCAGTTCTTC.

This clone was counted only a few times. This sequence joins TRBV30 and TRBJ1-4, with D maybe TRBD1 (5 bases). The CDR3 is 14 residues long. Per the germline V gene, CDR1 is GTSNPN and CDR2 is SVGIG (reference sequence). Trimming left V 0 bases short and J 7 bases short, with 12 bases between. The CDR3 spells CAWSVLGLAEKLFF. The CDR3 region has the DNA TGTGCCTGGAGTGTACTGGGACTGGCTGAAAAACTGTTTTTT.